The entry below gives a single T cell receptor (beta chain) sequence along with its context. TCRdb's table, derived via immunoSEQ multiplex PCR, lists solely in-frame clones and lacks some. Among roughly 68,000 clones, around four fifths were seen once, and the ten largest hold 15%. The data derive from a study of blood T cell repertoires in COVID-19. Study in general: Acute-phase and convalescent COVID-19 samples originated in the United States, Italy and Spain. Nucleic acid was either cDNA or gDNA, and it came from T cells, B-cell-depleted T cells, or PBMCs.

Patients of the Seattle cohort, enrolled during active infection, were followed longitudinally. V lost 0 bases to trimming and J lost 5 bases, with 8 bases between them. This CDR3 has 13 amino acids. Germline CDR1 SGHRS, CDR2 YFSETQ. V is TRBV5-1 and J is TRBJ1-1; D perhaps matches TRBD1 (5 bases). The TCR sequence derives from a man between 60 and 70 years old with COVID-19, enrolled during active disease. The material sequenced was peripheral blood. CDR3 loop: CASSLGRGTEAFF. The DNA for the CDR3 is TGCGCCAGCAGCTTGGGAAGGGGTACTGAAGCTTTCTTT.